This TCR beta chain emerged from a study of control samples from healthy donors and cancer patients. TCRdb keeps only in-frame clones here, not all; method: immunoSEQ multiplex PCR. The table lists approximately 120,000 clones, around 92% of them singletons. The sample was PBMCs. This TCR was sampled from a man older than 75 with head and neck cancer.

CDR3 residues: CASTVAGSGGSYEQYF. As DNA, the CDR3 is TGTGCCAGCACCGTAGCGGGCTCAGGGGGGTCCTACGAGCAGTACTTC. The gene calls are TRBV7-2 and TRBJ2-7; D may correspond to TRBD1 or TRBD2 (7 bases each). This CDR3 has 16 amino acids. Trimming took off 7 bases at V and 1 base at J, with 20 bases between the two ends. Germline V gene data show CDR1 as SGHTA and CDR2 as FQGNSA. The variable domain in full, completed from reference TRBV7-2 and TRBJ2-7, reads GAGVSQSPSNKVTEKGKDVELRCDPISGHTALYWYRQSLGQGLEFLIYFQGNSAPDKSGLPSDRFSAERTGGSVSTLTIQRTQQEDSAVYLCASTVAGSGGSYEQYFGPGTRLTVT.